The 13 T cell receptor beta chains below were found in one sample sequenced in a study of OX40 agonist ivuxolimab in advanced cancers. The method was immunoSEQ multiplex PCR; TCRdb's version includes in-frame clones alone and lacks a portion of them. Of 55,000 to 75,000 clones in the sample, 80% were seen once. The material sequenced was CD4+ or CD8+ T cells sorted from blood, taken in a trial of the OX40 agonist ivuxolimab. The receptors were sampled from an adult with an advanced solid tumor such as melanoma, head and neck, liver or kidney cancer.

The CDR3 reads CASSIQGTPPLHF. The CDR3 DNA reads TGTGCCAGTAGTATACAGGGCACTCCACCCCTCCACTTT. The chain couples TRBV19 to TRBJ1-6; tentatively, D is TRBD1 (5 bases). V lost 2 bases and J lost 11, with 10 bases in between. CDR3 length: 13 amino acids. Germline values: CDR1 LNHDA, CDR2 SQIVND (reference sequence).

The table lists this clone with a count of one. V is TRBV4-1 and J is TRBJ2-7; 11 positions match TRBD2. Germline CDR1 and CDR2: MGHRA and YSYEKL. The CDR3 spans 16 residues. Unmatched junction bases numbered 5, after V lost 3 bases and J lost 1 base. CDR3 sequence reads: CASSQALAGGSYEQYF. The CDR3 DNA sequence: TGCGCCAGCAGCCAGGCCCTAGCGGGAGGTTCCTACGAGCAGTACTTC.

The chain uses TRBV5-5 and TRBJ1-1, with unresolved D. Deletions cut 1 base from V and 7 bases from J, with 11 bases between. CDR1 and CDR2 (germline): SGHKS, YYEKEE (reference sequence). The length of the CDR3 is 13 residues. The DNA of the CDR3 is TGTGCCAGCAGCTTGTTGCTAGGAGGTGAAGCTTTCTTT. Its translation is CASSLLLGGEAFF.

This chain uses TRBV19 with TRBJ2-2; 8 nucleotides match TRBD1. The CDR3 is 19 amino acids. V lost 3 bases to trimming and J lost 4 bases; unmatched junction nucleotides: 16. The germline V gene encodes CDR1 LNHDA and CDR2 SQIVND (reference sequence). The CDR3 reads CASSMVLGGRGLGTGELFF. In DNA, the CDR3 is TGTGCCAGTAGTATGGTCCTCGGAGGCAGGGGGCTAGGCACCGGGGAGCTGTTTTTT.

Of note for this clone: Other DNA sequences in the same sample also yield this CDR3. The chain couples TRBV2 to TRBJ2-5; D gene unclear. V was pared by 6 bases and J by 1 base, with 6 bases between. Germline lookup yields CDR1 SNHLY and CDR2 FYNNEI. The CDR3 extends over 12 amino acids. CDR3 sequence (DNA): TGTGCCAGCAGGGGAATCCAAGAGACCCAGTACTTC. This sequence encodes CASRGIQETQYF.

The J gene is TRBJ2-7, the V gene TRBV19; D uncertain. The V and J ends lost 2 bases and 0 bases respectively, with 17 bases between them. CDR1 and CDR2 (germline): LNHDA, SQIVND (reference sequence). The CDR3 is 17 residues long. The CDR3 coding sequence is TGTGCCAGTAGTATAAAAGTAGGCCCTACGCACTCCTACGAGCAGTACTTC. This encodes CASSIKVGPTHSYEQYF.

This rearrangement joins TRBV5-8 to TRBJ2-7, with 7 bases fitting TRBD2. Germline V gene data show CDR1 as SGHTS and CDR2 as YDEGEE. This CDR3 is built from 15 residues. Germline trimming cut 4 bases from V and 6 bases from J; bases unmatched to any gene: 13. CDR3 sequence: CASSEASGRFVEQYF. CDR3 coding DNA: TGTGCCAGCAGCGAAGCATCCGGGAGGTTCGTCGAGCAGTACTTC.

The chain employs TRBV15 and TRBJ2-3, with D possibly TRBD2 on 5 matching bases. V dropped 0 bases and J dropped 3 bases, with 10 bases sitting between them. Germline values: CDR1 LNHNV, CDR2 YYDKDF (reference sequence). This CDR3 has 15 amino acids. The chain's CDR3 is CATSRDPLGTDTQYF. The CDR3 coding sequence is TGTGCCACCAGCAGAGATCCACTAGGAACAGATACGCAGTATTTT.

In the case of this clone: At one end the junction does not follow the germline gene, possibly because of a read error. V usage is TRBV29-1 and J usage is TRBJ1-1, with 7 nucleotides matching TRBD1. The CDR3 runs 14 residues. Germline CDR1 is SQVTM and CDR2 is ANQGSEA. The DNA of the CDR3 is TGCAGCGTAAGGACAGGAGGGGTGAATACTGAAGCTTTCTTT. Translated: CSVRTGGVNTEAFF.

This sequence joins TRBV2 and TRBJ2-1; D is unclear. Trimming shortened V by 4 bases and J by 5 bases, and 9 bases separated the two germline ends. This CDR3 has 13 amino acids. Germline assignment: CDR1 SNHLY and CDR2 FYNNEI. The CDR3 loop is CASSVEGHNEQFF. CDR3 sequence (DNA): TGTGCCAGCAGTGTGGAAGGCCACAATGAGCAGTTCTTC. Combining the CDR3 with reference TRBV2 and TRBJ2-1 gives the whole variable domain EPEVTQTPSHQVTQMGQEVILRCVPISNHLYFYWYRQILGQKVEFLVSFYNNEISEKSEIFDDQFSVERPDGSNFTLKIRSTKLEDSAMYFCASSVEGHNEQFFGPGTRLTVL.

V usage is TRBV2 and J usage is TRBJ1-1; D is perhaps TRBD1 (6 bases). The CDR3 length is 13 residues. Germline V lookup: CDR1 SNHLY, CDR2 FYNNEI. Trimming took 2 bases from V and 5 from J, leaving 9 bases between them. The CDR3 nucleotides are TGTGCCAGCAGTGAATTTGGGACAACTGAAGCTTTCTTT. As protein: CASSEFGTTEAFF.

This chain joins TRBV7-3 and TRBJ2-5; D is unresolved. The CDR3 is 10 residues long. In germline, CDR1 is SGHTA, CDR2 FQGTGA. V was pared by 7 bases and J by 7 bases, with 7 bases between. The CDR3 reads CASTSRTQYF. The CDR3 bases are TGTGCCAGCACCTCACGGACCCAGTACTTC.

This rearrangement joins TRBV6-6 to TRBJ1-1; D unresolved. The CDR3 runs to 15 residues. The V gene's germline CDR1 is MNHNY and CDR2 SVGAGI (reference sequence). The V end lost 2 bases, the J end lost 3 bases, and 13 bases lay between the germline ends. CDR3 region: CASSYGEGQDTEAFF. In DNA, the CDR3 is TGTGCCAGCAGTTACGGGGAGGGCCAGGACACTGAAGCTTTCTTT.